These 18 T cell receptor beta chains came from one sample sequenced in a study of cytomegalovirus exposure and HLA in healthy donors (dated by TCRdb to 2017 to 2019). The library was produced with the immunoSEQ multiplex PCR assay. The multiplex PCR relied on a mix of 60 forward primers for TCR Vbeta segments and 13 reverse primers for TCR Jbeta segments. Here the immuneACCESS table is served through TCRdb, limited to in-frame sequences with V and J called. Missing clones are a known gap in these copies; in checked studies unresolved V genes cover under half, and the rest lacks a known reason. Within this sample are 30,000 to 45,000 clones, with more than 80% of them counted one time only. Jointly, the top ten make up around 10% of the sample. Sample: PBMCs. The source of these receptors is a woman in her thirties or forties in good health and CMV-seropositive.

The chain couples TRBV2 to TRBJ2-2; D might be TRBD1 (5 bases). The CDR3 contains 11 residues. From germline, CDR1 is SNHLY and CDR2 FYNNEI. Trimming cost V 6 bases and J 8 bases, with 7 bases left between them. The CDR3 DNA is TGTGCCAGCAGGGGGCAGGGGGAGCTGTTTTTT. Translation: CASRGQGELFF.

J is TRBJ2-5 and V is TRBV7-2; the D gene is possibly TRBD2 (6 bases). Germline CDR1 reads SGHTA; CDR2 reads FQGNSA. V shed 1 base and J shed 4 bases, with 13 bases lying between them. This CDR3 is 15 amino acids long. CDR3 sequence reads: CASSLGAGLGETQYF. The CDR3 DNA reads TGTGCCAGCAGCTTAGGTGCGGGACTGGGAGAGACCCAGTACTTC. Drawing the rest from reference TRBV7-2 and TRBJ2-5, the complete variable domain is GAGVSQSPSNKVTEKGKDVELRCDPISGHTALYWYRQSLGQGLEFLIYFQGNSAPDKSGLPSDRFSAERTGGSVSTLTIQRTQQEDSAVYLCASSLGAGLGETQYFGPGTRLLVL.

The V and J genes are TRBV9 and TRBJ2-3; D not certain. Trimming cost V 1 base and J 1 base, with 10 bases left between them. The CDR3 sequence is 15 residues long. The germline CDR1 and CDR2 sequences are SGDLS and YYNGEE. CDR3 sequence reads: CASSVSSHGTDTQYF. The DNA for the CDR3 is TGTGCCAGCAGCGTAAGCTCCCATGGCACAGATACGCAGTATTTT.

V usage is TRBV19 and J usage is TRBJ1-5; tentative D call: TRBD1 (6 bases). CDR1 is LNHDA, CDR2 SQIVND, per germline (reference sequence). The CDR3 covers 15 residues. Trimming shortened V by 7 bases and J by 5 bases, and 18 bases separated the two germline ends. The CDR3 is CASIPQQGWDQPQHF. The CDR3 DNA sequence: TGTGCCAGTATCCCTCAACAGGGCTGGGATCAGCCCCAGCATTTT.

The gene calls are TRBV6-6 and TRBJ2-2; 7 bases are a match to TRBD1. CDR1 is MNHNY, CDR2 SVGAGI, per germline (reference sequence). V lost 8 bases, J lost 1 base, and 4 bases stayed unmatched. This CDR3 region has 14 residues. CDR3: CASLGTVNTGELFF. In nucleotides, the CDR3 is TGTGCCAGCCTCGGGACAGTGAACACCGGGGAGCTGTTTTTT.

A single count supports this clone. The chain recombines TRBV19 with TRBJ2-7; D is perhaps TRBD1 (6 bases). Germline CDR1 LNHDA, CDR2 SQIVND (reference sequence). The ends were cut back, 5 bases at V and 0 bases at J, with 8 bases in the middle. The CDR3 is made up of 13 amino acids. The CDR3 DNA is TGTGCCAGTAGTCCGGGACACTCCTACGAGCAGTACTTC. This encodes CASSPGHSYEQYF.

The chain carries TRBV28 and TRBJ2-2; 7 positions agree with TRBD2. V was clipped by 5 bases and J by 1 base; unmatched bases: 4. Germline lookup yields CDR1 MDHEN and CDR2 SYDVKM. The CDR3 is made up of 15 amino acids. CDR3: CASSRGGENTGELFF. The CDR3 DNA reads TGTGCCAGCAGTCGGGGAGGGGAGAACACCGGGGAGCTGTTTTTT.

This chain joins TRBV27 and TRBJ1-2, with 10 bases fitting TRBD1. The CDR3 contains 12 residues. V shed 11 bases, J shed 7 bases, and the junction held 7 bases outside the gene matches. Germline CDR1 is MNHEY and CDR2 is SMNVEV (reference sequence). The chain's CDR3 is CACGTGVCGYTF. The CDR3 region has the DNA TGTGCCTGCGGGACAGGGGTATGTGGCTACACCTTC.

This clone was detected once. V and J are TRBV18 and TRBJ1-2; no clear D gene. Between the trimmed V and J ends, which lost 3 bases and 8 bases, there was a span of 16 bases. CDR3 length: 14 residues. Per the germline V gene, CDR1 is KGHSH and CDR2 is LQKENI. The CDR3 region is CASSPAGERRGYTF. CDR3 in DNA: TGTGCCAGCTCACCGGCCGGTGAAAGGCGGGGCTACACCTTC.

J is TRBJ1-1 and V is TRBV6-4; 8 bases line up with TRBD1. CDR1 MRHNA and CDR2 SNTAGT come from the germline V gene. This CDR3 has 14 residues. The trim removed 3 bases at V and 4 bases at J, leaving 4 bases unmatched. CDR3 residues: CASSDTDRGTEAFF. In nucleotides, the CDR3 is TGTGCCAGCAGTGATACCGACAGGGGCACTGAAGCTTTCTTT.

The chain links TRBV10-1 to TRBJ1-1; 11 bases are a match to TRBD1. V gave up 10 bases and J gave up 5 bases; unmatched junction bases: 12. CDR1 WNHNN and CDR2 SYGVQD come from the germline V gene (reference sequence). The CDR3 runs to 15 residues. CDR3 in DNA: TGCGCCACCACTCCGGGACAGGGGGTGGAAACTGAAGCTTTCTTT. Translated: CATTPGQGVETEAFF.

In this sample, this clone turned up once. This CDR3 is also generated by other DNA sequences in the sample. The rearrangement links TRBV28 to TRBJ1-1; TRBD1 matches at 8 bases. J gave up 3 bases and V 6 bases, and 3 bases lay outside the gene matches. The germline V gene has CDR1 MDHEN and CDR2 SYDVKM. The CDR3 has 13 amino acids. The CDR3 nucleotides are TGTGCCAGCAGAGGACAGGGTGACACTGAAGCTTTCTTT. It encodes CASRGQGDTEAFF.

J is TRBJ1-2 and V is TRBV6-1; 11 bases line up with TRBD1. V was clipped by 2 bases and J by 6 bases; unmatched bases: 8. This CDR3 is built from 16 residues. The V gene's germline CDR1 is MNHNS and CDR2 SASEGT. CDR3 DNA sequence: TGTGCCAGCAGTGAAACGGGGACAGGGGGAGTCAATGGCTACACCTTC. Translation gives CASSETGTGGVNGYTF.

The gene calls are TRBV6-5 and TRBJ1-2; possibly TRBD1 for D (5 bases). The CDR3 is 13 residues long. Germline values: CDR1 MNHEY, CDR2 SVGAGI. V dropped 6 bases and J dropped 2 bases, with 10 bases sitting between them. The CDR3 DNA follows: TGTGCCAGCAGGCGGACACAAAACTATGGCTACACCTTC. As protein: CASRRTQNYGYTF.

This chain links TRBV4-3 with TRBJ1-2; TRBD1 aligns across 8 bases. Per germline, CDR1 LGHNA and CDR2 YSLEER. CDR3 length: 16 amino acids. V lost 0 bases, J lost 2 bases, and 5 bases stayed unmatched. The CDR3 region has the DNA TGCGCCAGCAGCCAAGATCGCGGGGACAGGAACTATGGCTACACCTTC. It translates to CASSQDRGDRNYGYTF.

This rearrangement joins TRBV2 to TRBJ1-1, with D perhaps TRBD1 (6 bases). Trimming cost V 11 bases and J 2 bases, with 12 bases left between them. Looked up from germline, CDR1 is SNHLY and CDR2 is FYNNEI. The CDR3 loop spans 12 amino acids. CDR3 sequence reads: CALDRINTEAFF. In nucleotides, the CDR3 is TGTGCCTTGGACAGAATAAACACTGAAGCTTTCTTT.

V usage is TRBV11-2 and J usage is TRBJ2-5, with D perhaps TRBD1 (6 bases). There are 18 residues in the CDR3. Trimming took off 3 bases at V and 3 bases at J, with 23 bases between the two ends. Germline assignment: CDR1 SGHAT and CDR2 FQNNGV. CDR3 in amino acids: CASSFQGHIAGAKETQYF. CDR3 nucleotides: TGTGCCAGCAGCTTCCAGGGACATATCGCCGGGGCTAAAGAGACCCAGTACTTC. The whole variable domain, remainder taken from reference TRBV11-2 and TRBJ2-5, is EAGVAQSPRYKIIEKRQSVAFWCNPISGHATLYWYQQILGQGPKLLIQFQNNGVVDDSQLPKDRFSAERLKGVDSTLKIQPAKLEDSAVYLCASSFQGHIAGAKETQYFGPGTRLLVL.

This clone was observed once. This sequence joins TRBV5-1 and TRBJ1-1; maybe TRBD1 (5 bases). The CDR3 extends over 13 amino acids. Trimming pared 2 bases from V and 1 base from J, leaving 6 bases between. Germline V lookup: CDR1 SGHRS, CDR2 YFSETQ. The CDR3 DNA sequence: TGCGCCAGCAGCTTAGACAGGAACACTGAAGCTTTCTTT. Translated, it gives CASSLDRNTEAFF.